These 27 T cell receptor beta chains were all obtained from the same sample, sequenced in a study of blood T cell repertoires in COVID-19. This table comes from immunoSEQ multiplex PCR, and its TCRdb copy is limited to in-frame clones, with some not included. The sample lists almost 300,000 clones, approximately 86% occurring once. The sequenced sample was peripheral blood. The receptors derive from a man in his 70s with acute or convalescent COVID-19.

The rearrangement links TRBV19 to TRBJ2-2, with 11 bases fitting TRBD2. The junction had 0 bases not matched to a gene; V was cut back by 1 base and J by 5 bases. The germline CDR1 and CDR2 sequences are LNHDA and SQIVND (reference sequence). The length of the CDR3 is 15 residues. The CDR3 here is CASSIGTSGTGELFF. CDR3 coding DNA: TGTGCCAGTAGTATAGGGACTAGCGGGACCGGGGAGCTGTTTTTT. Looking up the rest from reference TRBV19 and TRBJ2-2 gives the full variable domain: DGGITQSPKYLFRKEGQNVTLSCEQNLNHDAMYWYRQDPGQGLRLIYYSQIVNDFQKGDIAEGYSVSREKKESFPLTVTSAQKNPTAFYLCASSIGTSGTGELFFGEGSRLTVL.

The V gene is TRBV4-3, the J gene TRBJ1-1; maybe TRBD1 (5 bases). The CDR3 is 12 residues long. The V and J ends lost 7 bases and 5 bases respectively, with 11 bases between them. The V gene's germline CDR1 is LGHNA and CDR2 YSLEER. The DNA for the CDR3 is TGCGCCAGCACGGGGGTTGAGACTGAAGCTTTCTTT. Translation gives CASTGVETEAFF.

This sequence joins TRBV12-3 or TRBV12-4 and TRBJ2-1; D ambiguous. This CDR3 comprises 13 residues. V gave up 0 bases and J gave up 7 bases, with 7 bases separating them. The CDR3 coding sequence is TGTGCCAGCAGTTTAGCGCAGAGGAATGAGCAGTTCTTC. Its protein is CASSLAQRNEQFF.

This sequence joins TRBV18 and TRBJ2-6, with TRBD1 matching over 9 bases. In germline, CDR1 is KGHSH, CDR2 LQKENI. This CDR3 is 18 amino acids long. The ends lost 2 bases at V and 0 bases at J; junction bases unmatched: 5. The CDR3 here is CASSPAGTGNSGANVLTF. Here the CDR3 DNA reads TGTGCCAGCTCACCAGCCGGGACAGGGAACTCTGGGGCCAACGTCCTGACTTTC.

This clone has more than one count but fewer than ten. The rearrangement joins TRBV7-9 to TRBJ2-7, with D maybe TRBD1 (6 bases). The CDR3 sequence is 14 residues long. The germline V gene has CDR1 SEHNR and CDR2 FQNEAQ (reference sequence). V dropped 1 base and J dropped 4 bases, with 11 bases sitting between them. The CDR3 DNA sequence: TGTGCCAGCAGCTTAGTGGGACACCCTTACGAGCAGTACTTC. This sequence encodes CASSLVGHPYEQYF.

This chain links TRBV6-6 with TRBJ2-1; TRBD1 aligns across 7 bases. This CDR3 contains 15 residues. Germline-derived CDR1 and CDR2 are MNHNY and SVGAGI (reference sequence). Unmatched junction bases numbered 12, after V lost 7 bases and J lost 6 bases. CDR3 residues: CASTPDRVDGNEQFF. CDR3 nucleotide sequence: TGTGCCAGCACCCCCGACAGGGTAGATGGCAATGAGCAGTTCTTC.

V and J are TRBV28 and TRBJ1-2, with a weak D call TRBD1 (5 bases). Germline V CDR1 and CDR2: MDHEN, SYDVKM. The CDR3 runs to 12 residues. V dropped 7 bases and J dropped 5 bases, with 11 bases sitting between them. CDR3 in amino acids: CASTITGYGYTF. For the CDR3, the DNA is TGTGCCAGCACCATAACAGGTTATGGCTACACCTTC.

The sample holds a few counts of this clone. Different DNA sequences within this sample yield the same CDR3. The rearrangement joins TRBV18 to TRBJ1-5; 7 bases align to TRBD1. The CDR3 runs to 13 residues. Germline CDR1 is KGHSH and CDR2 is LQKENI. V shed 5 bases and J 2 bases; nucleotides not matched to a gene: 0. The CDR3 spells CASSGQGNQPQHF. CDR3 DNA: TGTGCCAGCTCAGGACAGGGCAATCAGCCCCAGCATTTT. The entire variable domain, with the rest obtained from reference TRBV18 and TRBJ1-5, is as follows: NAGVMQNPRHLVRRRGQEARLRCSPMKGHSHVYWYRQLPEEGLKFMVYLQKENIIDESGMPKERFSAEFPKEGPSILRIQQVVRGDSAAYFCASSGQGNQPQHFGDGTRLSIL.

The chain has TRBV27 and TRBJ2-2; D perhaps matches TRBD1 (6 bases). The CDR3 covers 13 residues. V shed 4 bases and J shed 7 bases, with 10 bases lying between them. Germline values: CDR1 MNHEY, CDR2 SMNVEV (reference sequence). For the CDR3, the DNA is TGTGCCAGCAGTTACAGGGTTAGCGGGGAGCTGTTTTTT. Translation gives CASSYRVSGELFF.

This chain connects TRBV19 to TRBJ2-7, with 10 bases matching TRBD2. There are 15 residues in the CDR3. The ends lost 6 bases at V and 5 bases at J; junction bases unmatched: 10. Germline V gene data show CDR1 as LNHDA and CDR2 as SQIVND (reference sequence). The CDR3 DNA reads TGTGCCAGTAGCCAAGCCGGGACTAGCGCTCACGAGCAGTACTTC. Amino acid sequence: CASSQAGTSAHEQYF.

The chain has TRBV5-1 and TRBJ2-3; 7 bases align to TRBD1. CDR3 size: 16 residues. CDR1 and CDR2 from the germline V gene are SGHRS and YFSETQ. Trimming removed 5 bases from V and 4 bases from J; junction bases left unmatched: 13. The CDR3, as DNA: TGCGCCAGCAGAAAACAGGGACAGTATGGTGCAGATACGCAGTATTTT. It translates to CASRKQGQYGADTQYF.

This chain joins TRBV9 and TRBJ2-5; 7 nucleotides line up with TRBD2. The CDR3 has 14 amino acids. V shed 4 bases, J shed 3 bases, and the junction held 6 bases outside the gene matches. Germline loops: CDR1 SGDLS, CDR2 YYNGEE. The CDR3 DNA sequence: TGTGCCAGCAGCCCGATGGGAGGGGAAGAGACCCAGTACTTC. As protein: CASSPMGGEETQYF.

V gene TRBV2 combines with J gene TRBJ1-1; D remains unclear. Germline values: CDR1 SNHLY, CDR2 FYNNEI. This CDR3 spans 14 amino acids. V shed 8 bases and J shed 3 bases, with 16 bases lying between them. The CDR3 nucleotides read TGTGCCAGCTCCCTCACCATCGGGGACACTGAAGCTTTCTTT. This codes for CASSLTIGDTEAFF.

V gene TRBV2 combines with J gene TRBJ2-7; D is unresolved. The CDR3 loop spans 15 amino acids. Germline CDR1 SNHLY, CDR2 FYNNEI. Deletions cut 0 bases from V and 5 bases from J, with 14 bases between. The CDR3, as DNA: TGTGCCAGCAGTGAAGCGCATTCTAGTCCAGACGAGCAGTACTTC. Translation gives CASSEAHSSPDEQYF.

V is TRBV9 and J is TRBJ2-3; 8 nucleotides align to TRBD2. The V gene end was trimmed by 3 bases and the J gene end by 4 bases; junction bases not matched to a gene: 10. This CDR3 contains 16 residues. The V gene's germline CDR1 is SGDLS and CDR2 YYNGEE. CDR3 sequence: CASSATSESLPDTQYF. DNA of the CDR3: TGTGCCAGCAGCGCGACTAGCGAGTCCCTCCCAGATACGCAGTATTTT.

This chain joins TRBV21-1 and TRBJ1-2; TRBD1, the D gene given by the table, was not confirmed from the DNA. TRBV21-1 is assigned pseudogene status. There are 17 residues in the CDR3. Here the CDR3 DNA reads TGTGCCAGCAGCAAGGGTTTCTGGGGGCTCAGGAACTATGGCTACACCTTC. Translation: CASSKGFWGLRNYGYTF.

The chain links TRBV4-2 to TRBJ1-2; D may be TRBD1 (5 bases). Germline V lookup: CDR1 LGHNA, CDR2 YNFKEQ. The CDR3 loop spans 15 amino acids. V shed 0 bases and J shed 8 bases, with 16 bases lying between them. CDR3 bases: TGTGCCAGCAGCCAAGAAACCGGCCAGGGCAGGGGCTACACCTTC. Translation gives CASSQETGQGRGYTF.

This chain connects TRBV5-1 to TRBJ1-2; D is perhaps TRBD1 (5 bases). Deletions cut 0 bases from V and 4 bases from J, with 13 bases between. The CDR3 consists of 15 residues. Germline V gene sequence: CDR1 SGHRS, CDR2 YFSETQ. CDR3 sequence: CASSLEPGSGYGYTF. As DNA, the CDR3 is TGCGCCAGCAGCTTGGAGCCAGGGTCGGGCTATGGCTACACCTTC.

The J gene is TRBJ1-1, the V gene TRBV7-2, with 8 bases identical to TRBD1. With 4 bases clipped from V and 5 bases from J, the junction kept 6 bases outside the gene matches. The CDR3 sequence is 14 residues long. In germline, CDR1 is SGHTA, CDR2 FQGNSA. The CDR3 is CASSSNRGGTEAFF. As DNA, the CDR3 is TGTGCCAGCAGCTCGAACAGGGGGGGTACTGAAGCTTTCTTT.

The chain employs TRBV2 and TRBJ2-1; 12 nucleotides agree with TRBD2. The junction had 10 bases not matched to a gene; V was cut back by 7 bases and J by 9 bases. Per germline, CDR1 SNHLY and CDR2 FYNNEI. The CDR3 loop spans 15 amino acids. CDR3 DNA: TGTGCCAGCACCCTTAGGACTAGCGGGACCCCTGAGCAGTTCTTC. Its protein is CASTLRTSGTPEQFF. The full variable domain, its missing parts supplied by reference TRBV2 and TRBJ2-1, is EPEVTQTPSHQVTQMGQEVILRCVPISNHLYFYWYRQILGQKVEFLVSFYNNEISEKSEIFDDQFSVERPDGSNFTLKIRSTKLEDSAMYFCASTLRTSGTPEQFFGPGTRLTVL.

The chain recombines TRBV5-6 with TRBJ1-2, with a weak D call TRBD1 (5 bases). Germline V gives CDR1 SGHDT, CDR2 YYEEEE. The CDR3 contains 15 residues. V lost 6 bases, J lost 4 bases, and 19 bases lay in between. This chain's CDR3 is CASNSPAGTPYGYTF. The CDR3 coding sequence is TGTGCCAGCAATTCCCCAGCAGGGACTCCCTATGGCTACACCTTC.

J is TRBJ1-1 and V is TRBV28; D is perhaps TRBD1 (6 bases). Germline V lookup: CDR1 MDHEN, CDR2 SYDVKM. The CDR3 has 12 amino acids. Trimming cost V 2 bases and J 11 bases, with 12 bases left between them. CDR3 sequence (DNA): TGTGCCAGCAGTTTAAGTACAGGGCAGGCTTTCTTT. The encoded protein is CASSLSTGQAFF.

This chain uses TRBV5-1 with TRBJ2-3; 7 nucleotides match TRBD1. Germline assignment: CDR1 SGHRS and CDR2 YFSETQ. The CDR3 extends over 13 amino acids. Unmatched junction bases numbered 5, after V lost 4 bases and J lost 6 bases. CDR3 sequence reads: CASSTGQDDTQYF. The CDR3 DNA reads TGCGCCAGCAGCACCGGACAGGACGATACGCAGTATTTT.

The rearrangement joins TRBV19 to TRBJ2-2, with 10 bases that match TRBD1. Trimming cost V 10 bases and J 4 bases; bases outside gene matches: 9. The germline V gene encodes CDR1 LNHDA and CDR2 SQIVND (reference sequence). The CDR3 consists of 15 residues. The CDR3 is CATERQGAGTGELFF. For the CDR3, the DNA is TGTGCCACCGAACGACAGGGGGCGGGCACCGGGGAGCTGTTTTTT.

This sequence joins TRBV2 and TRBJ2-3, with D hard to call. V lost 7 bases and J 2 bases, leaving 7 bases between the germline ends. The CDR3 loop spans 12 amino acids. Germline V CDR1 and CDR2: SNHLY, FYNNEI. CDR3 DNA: TGTGCCAGCAAACTACTCACAGATACGCAGTATTTT. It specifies CASKLLTDTQYF.

In nucleotides, the CDR3 is TGTGCCAGCGGCGGTATCAACGAGCAGTACTTC. As protein: CASGGINEQYF. The chain couples TRBV3-1 (or the pseudogene TRBV3-2) to TRBJ2-7; D ambiguous. CDR3 length: 11 residues. The V end lost 8 bases, the J end lost 5 bases, and 10 bases lay between the germline ends. From germline, CDR1 is LGHDT and CDR2 YNNKEL (reference sequence).

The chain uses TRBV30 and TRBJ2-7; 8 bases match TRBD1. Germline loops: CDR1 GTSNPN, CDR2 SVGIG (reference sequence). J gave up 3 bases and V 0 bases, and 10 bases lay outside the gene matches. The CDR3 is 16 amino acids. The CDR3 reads CAWSVGGGTGFYEQYF. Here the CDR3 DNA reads TGTGCCTGGAGTGTAGGGGGCGGGACAGGCTTCTACGAGCAGTACTTC.